The source of this T cell receptor beta chain is a study of Tregs in tolerant kidney transplant recipients. The data were produced by immunoSEQ multiplex PCR, yet TCRdb's version contains in-frame clones alone and is incomplete. The sample shows tens of thousands of clones, roughly 89% of them seen only once. CDR1 and CDR2 from the germline V gene are SGHAT and FQNNGV. The CDR3 contains 15 residues. The V end lost 1 base, the J end lost 2 bases, and 10 bases lay between the germline ends. The origin of this receptor is a human donor in good health. This rearrangement joins TRBV11-2 to TRBJ2-3; D not certain. Material: CD4+ T cells from blood. The CDR3 sequence is CASSLVSGVTDTQYF. In nucleotides, the CDR3 is TGTGCCAGCAGCTTAGTGTCTGGTGTCACAGATACGCAGTATTTT.